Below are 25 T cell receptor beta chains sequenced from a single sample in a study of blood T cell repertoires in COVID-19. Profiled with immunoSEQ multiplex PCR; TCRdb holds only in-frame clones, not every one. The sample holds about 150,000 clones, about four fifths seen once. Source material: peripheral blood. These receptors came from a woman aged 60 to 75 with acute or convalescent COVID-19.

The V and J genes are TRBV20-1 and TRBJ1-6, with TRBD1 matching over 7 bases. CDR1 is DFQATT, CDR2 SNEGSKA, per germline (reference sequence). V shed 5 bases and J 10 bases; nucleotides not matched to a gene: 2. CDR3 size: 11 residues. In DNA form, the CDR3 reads TGCAGTGCTGGGACAGCATCACCCCTCCACTTT. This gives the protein CSAGTASPLHF.

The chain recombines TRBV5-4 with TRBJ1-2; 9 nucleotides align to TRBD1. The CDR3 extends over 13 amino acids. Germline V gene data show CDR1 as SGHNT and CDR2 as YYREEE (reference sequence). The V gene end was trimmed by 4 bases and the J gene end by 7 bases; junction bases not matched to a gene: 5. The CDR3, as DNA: TGTGCCAGCAGCGAGGGACAGGGCGTTGGCTACACCTTC. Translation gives CASSEGQGVGYTF.

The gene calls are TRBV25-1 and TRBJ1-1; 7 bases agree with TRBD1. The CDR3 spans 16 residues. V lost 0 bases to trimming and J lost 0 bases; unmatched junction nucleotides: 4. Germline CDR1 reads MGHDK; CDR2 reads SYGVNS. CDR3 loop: CASSEYTGTVNTEAFF. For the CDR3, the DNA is TGTGCCAGCAGTGAATATACGGGGACAGTGAACACTGAAGCTTTCTTT.

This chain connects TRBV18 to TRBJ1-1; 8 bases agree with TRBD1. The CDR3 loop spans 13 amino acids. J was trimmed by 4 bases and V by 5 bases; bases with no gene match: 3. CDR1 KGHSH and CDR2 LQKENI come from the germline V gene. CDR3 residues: CASSYQGATEAFF. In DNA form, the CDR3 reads TGTGCCAGCTCATATCAGGGGGCCACTGAAGCTTTCTTT.

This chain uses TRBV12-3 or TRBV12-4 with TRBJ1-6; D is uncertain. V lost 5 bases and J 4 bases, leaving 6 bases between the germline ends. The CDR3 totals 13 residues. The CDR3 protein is CASSREYNSPLHF. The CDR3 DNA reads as TGTGCCAGCAGTCGCGAGTATAATTCACCCCTCCACTTT.

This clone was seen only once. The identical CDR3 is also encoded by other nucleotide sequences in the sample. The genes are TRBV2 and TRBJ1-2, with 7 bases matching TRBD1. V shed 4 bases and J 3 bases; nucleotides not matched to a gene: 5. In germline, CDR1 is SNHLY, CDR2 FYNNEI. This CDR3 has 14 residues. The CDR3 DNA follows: TGTGCCAGCAGTGGACAGGGTAGTGACTATGGCTACACCTTC. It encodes CASSGQGSDYGYTF.

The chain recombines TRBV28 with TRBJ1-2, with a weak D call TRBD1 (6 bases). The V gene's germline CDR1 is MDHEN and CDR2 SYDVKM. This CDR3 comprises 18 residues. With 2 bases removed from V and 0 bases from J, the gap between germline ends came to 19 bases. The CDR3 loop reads CASSLQGWEPPTNYGYTF. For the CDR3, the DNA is TGTGCCAGCAGTTTACAGGGGTGGGAACCCCCAACTAACTATGGCTACACCTTC.

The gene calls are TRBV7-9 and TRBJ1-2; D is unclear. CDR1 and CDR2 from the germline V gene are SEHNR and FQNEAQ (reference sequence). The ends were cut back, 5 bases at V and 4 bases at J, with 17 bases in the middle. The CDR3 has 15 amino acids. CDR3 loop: CASSPPEGRVYGYTF. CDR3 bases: TGTGCCAGCAGCCCTCCCGAGGGCAGAGTCTATGGCTACACCTTC. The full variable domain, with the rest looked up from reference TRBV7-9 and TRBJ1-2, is DTGVSQNPRHKITKRGQNVTFRCDPISEHNRLYWYRQTLGQGPEFLTYFQNEAQLEKSRLLSDRFSAERPKGSFSTLEIQRTEQGDSAMYLCASSPPEGRVYGYTFGSGTRLTVV.

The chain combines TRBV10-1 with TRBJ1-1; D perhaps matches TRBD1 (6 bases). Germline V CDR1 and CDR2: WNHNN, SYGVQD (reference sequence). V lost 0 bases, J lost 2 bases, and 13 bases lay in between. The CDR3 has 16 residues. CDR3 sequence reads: CASSESLGRGNTEAFF. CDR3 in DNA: TGCGCCAGCAGTGAGTCGTTGGGCAGGGGTAACACTGAAGCTTTCTTT.

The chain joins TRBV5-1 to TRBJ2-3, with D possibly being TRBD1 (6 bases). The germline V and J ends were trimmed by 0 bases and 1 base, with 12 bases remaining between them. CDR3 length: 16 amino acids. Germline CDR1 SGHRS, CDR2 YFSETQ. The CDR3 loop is CASSLVQGTRTDTQYF. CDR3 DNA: TGCGCCAGCAGCTTGGTCCAGGGGACCCGCACAGATACGCAGTATTTT.

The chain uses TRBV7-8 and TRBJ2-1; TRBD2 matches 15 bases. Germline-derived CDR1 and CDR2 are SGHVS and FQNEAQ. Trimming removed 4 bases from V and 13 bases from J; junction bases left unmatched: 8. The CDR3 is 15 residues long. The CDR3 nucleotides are TGTGCCAGCAGCTGGGGGACTAGCGGGGGGCTTGACCAGTTCTTC. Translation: CASSWGTSGGLDQFF.

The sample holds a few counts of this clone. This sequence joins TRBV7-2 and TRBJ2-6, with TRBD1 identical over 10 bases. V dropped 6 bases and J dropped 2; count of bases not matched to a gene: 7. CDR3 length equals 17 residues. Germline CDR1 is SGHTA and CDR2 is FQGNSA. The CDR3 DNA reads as TGTGCCAGCAGACATACCGGGACAGGGGCTGGGGCCAACGTCCTGACTTTC. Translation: CASRHTGTGAGANVLTF.

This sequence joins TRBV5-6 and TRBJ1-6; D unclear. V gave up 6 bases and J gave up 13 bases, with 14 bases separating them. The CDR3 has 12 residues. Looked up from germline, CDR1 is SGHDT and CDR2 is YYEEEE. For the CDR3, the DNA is TGTGCCAGCACCTACGTGAACGGGCCCCTCCACTTT. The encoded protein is CASTYVNGPLHF.

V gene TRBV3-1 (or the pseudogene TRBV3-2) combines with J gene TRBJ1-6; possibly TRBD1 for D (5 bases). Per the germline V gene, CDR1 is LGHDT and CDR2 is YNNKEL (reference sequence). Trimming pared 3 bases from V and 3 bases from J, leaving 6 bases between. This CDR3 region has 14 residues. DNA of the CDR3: TGTGCCAGCAGCCATGACAGCTATAATTCACCCCTCCACTTT. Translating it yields CASSHDSYNSPLHF.

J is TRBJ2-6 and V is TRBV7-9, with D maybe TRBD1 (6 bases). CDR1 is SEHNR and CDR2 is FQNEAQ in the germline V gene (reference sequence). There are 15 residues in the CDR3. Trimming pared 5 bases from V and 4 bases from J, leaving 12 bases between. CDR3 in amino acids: CASSLQGAGANVLTF. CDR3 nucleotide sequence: TGTGCCAGCAGCCTACAGGGTGCGGGGGCCAACGTCCTGACTTTC. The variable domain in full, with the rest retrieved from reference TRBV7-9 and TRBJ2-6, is DTGVSQNPRHKITKRGQNVTFRCDPISEHNRLYWYRQTLGQGPEFLTYFQNEAQLEKSRLLSDRFSAERPKGSFSTLEIQRTEQGDSAMYLCASSLQGAGANVLTFGAGSRLTVL.

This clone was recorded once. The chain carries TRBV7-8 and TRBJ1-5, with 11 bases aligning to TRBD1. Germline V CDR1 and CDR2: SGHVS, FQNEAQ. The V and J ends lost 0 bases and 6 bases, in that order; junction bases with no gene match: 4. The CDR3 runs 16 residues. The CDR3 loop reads CASSLAGQGGIQPQHF. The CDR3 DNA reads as TGTGCCAGCAGCTTAGCGGGACAGGGGGGAATTCAGCCCCAGCATTTT.

The CDR3 nucleotides are TGTGCCAGCAGCACGTCGTCAGGGGGCACCGGGGAGCTGTTTTTT. It specifies CASSTSSGGTGELFF. The chain recombines TRBV7-3 with TRBJ2-2; 7 nucleotides match TRBD1. The CDR3 extends over 15 amino acids. CDR1 is SGHTA and CDR2 is FQGTGA in the germline V gene. V lost 5 bases to trimming and J lost 4 bases; unmatched junction nucleotides: 7.

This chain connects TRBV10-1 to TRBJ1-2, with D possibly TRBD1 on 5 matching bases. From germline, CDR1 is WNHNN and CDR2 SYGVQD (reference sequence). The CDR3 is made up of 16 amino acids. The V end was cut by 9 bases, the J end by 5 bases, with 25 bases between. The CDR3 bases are TGCGCCAGGGATCAGCGGGAACGGGGGTCCGGGTATGGCTACACCTTC. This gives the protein CARDQRERGSGYGYTF.

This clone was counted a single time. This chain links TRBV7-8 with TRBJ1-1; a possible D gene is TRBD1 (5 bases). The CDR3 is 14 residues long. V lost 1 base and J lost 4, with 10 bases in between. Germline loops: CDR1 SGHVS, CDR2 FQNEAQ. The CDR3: CASSLGGQSTEAFF. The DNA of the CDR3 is TGTGCCAGCAGCTTAGGGGGCCAGAGCACTGAAGCTTTCTTT. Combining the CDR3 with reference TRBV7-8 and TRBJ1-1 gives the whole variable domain GAGVSQSPRYKVAKRGQDVALRCDPISGHVSLFWYQQALGQGPEFLTYFQNEAQLDKSGLPSDRFFAERPEGSVSTLKIQRTQQEDSAVYLCASSLGGQSTEAFFGQGTRLTVV.

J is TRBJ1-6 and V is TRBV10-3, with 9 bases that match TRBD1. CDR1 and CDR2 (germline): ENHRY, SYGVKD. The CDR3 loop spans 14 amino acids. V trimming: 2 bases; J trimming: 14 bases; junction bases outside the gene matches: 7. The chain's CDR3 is CAISEGQGTVALHF. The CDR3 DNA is TGTGCCATCAGTGAGGGACAGGGGACGGTCGCCCTCCACTTT.

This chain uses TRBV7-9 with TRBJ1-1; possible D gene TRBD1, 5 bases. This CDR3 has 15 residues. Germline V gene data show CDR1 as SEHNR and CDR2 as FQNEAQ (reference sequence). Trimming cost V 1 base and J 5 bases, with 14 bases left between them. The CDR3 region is CASSLDAGVVTEAFF. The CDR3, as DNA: TGTGCCAGCAGCTTAGATGCGGGGGTGGTTACTGAAGCTTTCTTT.

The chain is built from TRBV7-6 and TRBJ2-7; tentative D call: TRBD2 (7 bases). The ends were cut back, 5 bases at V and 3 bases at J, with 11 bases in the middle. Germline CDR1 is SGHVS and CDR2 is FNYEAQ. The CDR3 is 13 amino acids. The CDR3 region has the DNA TGTGCCAGCAGCCCGAGGGGGGGCTACGAGCAGTACTTC. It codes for CASSPRGGYEQYF.

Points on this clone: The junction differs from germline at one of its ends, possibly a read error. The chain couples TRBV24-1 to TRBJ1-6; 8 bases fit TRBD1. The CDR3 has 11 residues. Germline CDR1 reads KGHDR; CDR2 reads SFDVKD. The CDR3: CAPRGHSPLHF. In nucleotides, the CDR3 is TGTGCCCCCAGGGGGCATTCACCCCTCCACTTT.

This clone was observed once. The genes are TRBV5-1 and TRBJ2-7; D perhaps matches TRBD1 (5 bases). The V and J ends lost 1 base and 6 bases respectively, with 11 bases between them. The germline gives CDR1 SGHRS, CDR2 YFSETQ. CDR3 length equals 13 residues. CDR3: CASSLPQGSEQYF. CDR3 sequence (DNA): TGCGCCAGCAGCTTGCCCCAGGGATCCGAGCAGTACTTC.

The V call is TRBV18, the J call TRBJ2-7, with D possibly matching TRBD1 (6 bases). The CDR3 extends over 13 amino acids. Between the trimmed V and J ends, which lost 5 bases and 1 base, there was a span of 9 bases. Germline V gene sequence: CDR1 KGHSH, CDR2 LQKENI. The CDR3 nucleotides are TGTGCCAGCTCAAGCGGACAGTCCTACGAGCAGTACTTC. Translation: CASSSGQSYEQYF.